One sample yielded the 31 T cell receptor beta chains listed below, sequenced in a study of blood T cell repertoires in COVID-19. Measured with immunoSEQ multiplex PCR; TCRdb has only the in-frame clones, and not every one. The table records some 150,000 clones, about 91% of them present only once. The sequenced material came from PBMCs or T cells enriched from blood (not recorded which). Receptors originate from a woman under 30 who had recovered from COVID-19.

This chain joins TRBV9 and TRBJ2-7; 8 bases line up with TRBD1. Trimming took 3 bases from V and 5 from J; bases not matched to a gene: 10. The CDR3 is 15 amino acids. In germline, CDR1 is SGDLS, CDR2 YYNGEE. This CDR3 is CASSDGRGRGDEQYF. For the CDR3, the DNA is TGTGCCAGCAGCGACGGCAGGGGGCGTGGGGACGAGCAGTACTTC. The full variable domain, rest sourced from reference TRBV9 and TRBJ2-7, is DSGVTQTPKHLITATGQRVTLRCSPRSGDLSVYWYQQSLDQGLQFLIQYYNGEERAKGNILERFSAQQFPDLHSELNLSSLELGDSALYFCASSDGRGRGDEQYFGPGTRLTVT.

The chain couples TRBV18 to TRBJ2-7; TRBD2 matches 11 bases. V lost 4 bases and J lost 0; bases outside the gene matches: 8. Germline lookup yields CDR1 KGHSH and CDR2 LQKENI. This CDR3 comprises 17 residues. The chain's CDR3 is CASSQLAGVGASYEQYF. CDR3 nucleotide sequence: TGTGCCAGCTCACAACTAGCGGGAGTGGGGGCCTCCTACGAGCAGTACTTC.

This rearrangement joins TRBV18 to TRBJ2-1; TRBD2 matches 11 bases. The CDR3 contains 16 residues. J gave up 5 bases and V 3 bases, and 6 bases lay outside the gene matches. Germline V CDR1 and CDR2: KGHSH, LQKENI. The CDR3 nucleotides are TGTGCCAGCTCACCGGAACTAGCGGGAGTCAACAATGAGCAGTTCTTC. It encodes CASSPELAGVNNEQFF.

This rearrangement joins TRBV19 to TRBJ2-7; D might be TRBD1 (6 bases). Trimming took off 6 bases at V and 1 base at J, with 16 bases between the two ends. CDR1 is LNHDA and CDR2 is SQIVND in the germline V gene (reference sequence). The CDR3 spans 15 residues. As DNA, the CDR3 is TGTGCCAGTAGCATCAAGGGGGTCGCGTCCTACGAGCAGTACTTC. It encodes CASSIKGVASYEQYF.

Turning to this clone: The same CDR3 is also encoded by other DNA sequences in this sample. The rearrangement uses TRBV9 and TRBJ1-2, with no clear D. V was clipped by 3 bases and J by 8 bases, with 20 bases between them. The CDR3 is 15 amino acids. From germline, CDR1 is SGDLS and CDR2 YYNGEE. This CDR3 reads CASSETPTPLGGYTF. The CDR3 coding sequence is TGTGCCAGCAGCGAGACTCCAACTCCTTTAGGCGGCTACACCTTC.

This clone showed up just once. The V and J genes are TRBV7-3 and TRBJ2-6; maybe TRBD2 (6 bases). V gave up 5 bases and J gave up 2 bases, with 10 bases separating them. Germline values: CDR1 SGHTA, CDR2 FQGTGA. The CDR3 has 15 residues. The CDR3: CASSPTSPGANVLTF. The CDR3 nucleotides read TGTGCCAGCAGCCCGACTAGTCCTGGGGCCAACGTCCTGACTTTC.

The table lists this clone with a few counts. This chain links TRBV7-6 with TRBJ2-7, with 8 bases fitting TRBD2. The CDR3 runs 15 residues. CDR1 and CDR2 from the germline V gene are SGHVS and FNYEAQ. With 0 bases clipped from V and 0 bases from J, the junction kept 1 base outside the gene matches. CDR3 DNA sequence: TGTGCCAGCAGCTTAGCAGCGGGGGACTCCTACGAGCAGTACTTC. Translating gives CASSLAAGDSYEQYF.

This chain links TRBV2 with TRBJ1-5; no firm D call. Per germline, CDR1 SNHLY and CDR2 FYNNEI. This CDR3 contains 17 residues. Trimming shortened V by 4 bases and J by 0 bases, and 16 bases separated the two germline ends. CDR3: CASSGGGREYSNQPQHF. CDR3 in DNA: TGTGCCAGCAGTGGGGGTGGCCGGGAGTATAGCAATCAGCCCCAGCATTTT.

This clone was observed a single time. The V call is TRBV19, the J call TRBJ2-7, with 7 nucleotides matching TRBD2. The CDR3 runs to 16 residues. Germline assignment: CDR1 LNHDA and CDR2 SQIVND (reference sequence). Trimming removed 5 bases from V and 2 bases from J; junction bases left unmatched: 12. For the CDR3, the DNA is TGTGCCAGTAGTTCCTCGTCGACTAGCATCGCCTACGAGCAGTACTTC. Residues: CASSSSSTSIAYEQYF.

The chain links TRBV27 to TRBJ2-3, with D unresolved. The V gene's germline CDR1 is MNHEY and CDR2 SMNVEV (reference sequence). The CDR3 covers 13 residues. Between the trimmed V and J ends, which lost 0 bases and 6 bases, there was a span of 7 bases. The CDR3 nucleotides are TGTGCCAGCAGTTTATCATTCAGGGATACGCAGTATTTT. It yields the protein CASSLSFRDTQYF.

The chain couples TRBV25-1 to TRBJ2-7; a possible D gene is TRBD1 (6 bases). This CDR3 is 13 amino acids long. Germline CDR1 MGHDK, CDR2 SYGVNS. The ends were cut back, 4 bases at V and 5 bases at J, with 12 bases in the middle. The CDR3, as DNA: TGTGCCAGCAGTGGGCAGGGGAGCGACGAGCAGTACTTC. This translates into CASSGQGSDEQYF.

The chain carries TRBV5-1 and TRBJ2-1; possibly TRBD2 for D (6 bases). The CDR3 spans 13 residues. Germline-derived CDR1 and CDR2 are SGHRS and YFSETQ. V lost 4 bases and J lost 7, with 12 bases in between. The CDR3 sequence: CASSVTRGNEQFF. The CDR3, as DNA: TGCGCCAGCAGCGTGACTAGGGGTAATGAGCAGTTCTTC.

This chain links TRBV28 with TRBJ2-3; TRBD2 matches 8 bases. This CDR3 is 18 amino acids long. V dropped 8 bases and J dropped 4; count of bases not matched to a gene: 20. Germline CDR1 and CDR2: MDHEN and SYDVKM. CDR3: CASGHSVAGSGGADTQYF. Written as DNA, the CDR3 is TGTGCCAGCGGGCATTCGGTAGCGGGCTCCGGGGGGGCAGATACGCAGTATTTT.

This clone was recorded a few times. CDR3 bases: TGTGCCAGCAGCTTCCCTAGCGGCGACTCCTACGAGCAGTACTTC. This sequence encodes CASSFPSGDSYEQYF. The chain recombines TRBV28 with TRBJ2-7, with 7 bases lining up with TRBD2. Germline CDR1 MDHEN, CDR2 SYDVKM. This CDR3 has 15 residues. The junction had 8 bases not matched to a gene; V was cut back by 6 bases and J by 0 bases.

V and J are TRBV25-1 and TRBJ1-6, with 7 positions matching TRBD1. Germline CDR1 and CDR2: MGHDK and SYGVNS. J lost 8 bases, V lost 5 bases, and 6 bases had no gene match. The CDR3 has 14 residues. This CDR3 is CASSFRDSYSPLHF. Written as DNA, the CDR3 is TGTGCCAGCAGTTTCCGGGACAGCTATTCACCCCTCCACTTT. Full variable domain (rest looked up from reference TRBV25-1 and TRBJ1-6): EADIYQTPRYLVIGTGKKITLECSQTMGHDKMYWYQQDPGMELHLIHYSYGVNSTEKGDLSSESTVSRIRTEHFPLTLESARPSHTSQYLCASSFRDSYSPLHFGNGTRLTVT.

The chain combines TRBV11-2 with TRBJ2-2, with TRBD2 identical over 8 bases. The CDR3 totals 17 residues. Germline V CDR1 and CDR2: SGHAT, FQNNGV. Unmatched junction bases numbered 13, after V lost 6 bases and J lost 4 bases. CDR3: CASSFGAGVYGTGELFF. The CDR3 DNA is TGTGCCAGCAGTTTTGGAGCGGGAGTATATGGCACCGGGGAGCTGTTTTTT.

The chain combines TRBV7-9 with TRBJ2-1, with 9 bases aligning to TRBD2. V dropped 5 bases and J dropped 2; count of bases not matched to a gene: 7. The CDR3 contains 16 residues. Germline V gene data show CDR1 as SEHNR and CDR2 as FQNEAQ (reference sequence). The CDR3 is CASSLTSGPTYNEQFF. Written as DNA, the CDR3 is TGTGCCAGCAGCCTGACTAGCGGCCCGACCTACAATGAGCAGTTCTTC.

The V and J genes are TRBV28 and TRBJ2-2; D is unclear. Germline lookup yields CDR1 MDHEN and CDR2 SYDVKM. V lost 6 bases and J lost 0, with 11 bases in between. There are 15 residues in the CDR3. CDR3 nucleotides: TGTGCCAGCAGGGTGGCCACCACGAACACCGGGGAGCTGTTTTTT. Translation: CASRVATTNTGELFF.

The chain links TRBV2 to TRBJ2-7, with TRBD1 as a possible D gene (5 bases). CDR3 length: 14 amino acids. Germline V lookup: CDR1 SNHLY, CDR2 FYNNEI. V was trimmed by 7 bases and J by 0 bases, leaving 13 bases between them. The CDR3 reads CASTQADSSYEQYF. In nucleotides, the CDR3 is TGTGCCAGCACCCAAGCCGACAGCTCCTACGAGCAGTACTTC.

The rearrangement links TRBV27 to TRBJ2-7; maybe TRBD2 (6 bases). Germline V gene lookup returns CDR1 MNHEY and CDR2 SMNVEV (reference sequence). The V end lost 3 bases, the J end lost 5 bases, and 14 bases lay between the germline ends. The CDR3 has 14 residues. In DNA, the CDR3 is TGTGCCAGCAGTTTGTGGGGGGTTGACAACGAGCAGTACTTC. Translated, it gives CASSLWGVDNEQYF.

This chain uses TRBV12-3 or TRBV12-4 with TRBJ1-4; D is unclear. Trimming pared 8 bases from V and 4 bases from J, leaving 5 bases between. The CDR3 has 11 residues. Here the CDR3 reads CASRDNEKLFF. The CDR3 bases are TGTGCCAGCCGAGATAATGAAAAACTGTTTTTT.

V usage is TRBV7-3 and J usage is TRBJ2-5; TRBD1 matches at 7 bases. The CDR3 has 13 residues. The germline V gene has CDR1 SGHTA and CDR2 FQGTGA. The ends lost 4 bases at V and 3 bases at J; junction bases unmatched: 2. The CDR3 region has the DNA TGTGCCAGCAGCTCAGGGGGAAAAGAGACCCAGTACTTC. This codes for CASSSGGKETQYF.

In this sample, this clone turned up once. The J gene is TRBJ2-5, the V gene TRBV5-1, with D unclear. The V gene's germline CDR1 is SGHRS and CDR2 YFSETQ. The germline V and J ends were trimmed by 0 bases and 2 bases, with 14 bases remaining between them. This CDR3 is built from 16 residues. The CDR3 region is CASSLESRVIQETQYF. The CDR3 nucleotides read TGCGCCAGCAGCTTGGAGTCTCGGGTCATTCAAGAGACCCAGTACTTC. Looking up the rest from reference TRBV5-1 and TRBJ2-5 gives the full variable domain: KAGVTQTPRYLIKTRGQQVTLSCSPISGHRSVSWYQQTPGQGLQFLFEYFSETQRNKGNFPGRFSGRQFSNSRSEMNVSTLELGDSALYLCASSLESRVIQETQYFGPGTRLLVL.

This rearrangement joins TRBV6-2 or TRBV6-3 to TRBJ2-5, with 15 nucleotides matching TRBD2. CDR3 size: 15 residues. V shed 5 bases and J 4 bases; nucleotides not matched to a gene: 2. Germline V lookup: CDR1 MNHEY, CDR2 SVGEGT. CDR3 sequence (DNA): TGTGCCAGCAGTGGGGGACTAGCGGGAGGAGAGACCCAGTACTTC. This encodes CASSGGLAGGETQYF.

V gene TRBV15 combines with J gene TRBJ1-3; possible D gene TRBD1, 5 bases. Germline V lookup: CDR1 LNHNV, CDR2 YYDKDF (reference sequence). This CDR3 is 17 amino acids long. The V end lost 0 bases, the J end lost 0 bases, and 12 bases lay between the germline ends. Here the CDR3 DNA reads TGTGCCACCAGCAGAGATAGGGGACTATACTCTGGAAACACCATATATTTT. Its protein product is CATSRDRGLYSGNTIYF.

V usage is TRBV30 and J usage is TRBJ2-5, with a possible D match to TRBD2 (5 bases). The length of the CDR3 is 13 residues. The germline CDR1 and CDR2 sequences are GTSNPN and SVGIG (reference sequence). The V and J ends lost 2 bases and 0 bases respectively, with 7 bases between them. The CDR3 DNA sequence: TGTGCCTGGAGTAAGGACTACCAAGAGACCCAGTACTTC. Its translation is CAWSKDYQETQYF. Looking up the rest from reference TRBV30 and TRBJ2-5 gives the full variable domain: SQTIHQWPATLVQPVGSPLSLECTVEGTSNPNLYWYRQAAGRGLQLLFYSVGIGQISSEVPQNLSASRPQDRQFILSSKKLLLSDSGFYLCAWSKDYQETQYFGPGTRLLVL.

The J gene is TRBJ2-3, the V gene TRBV28, with 12 bases identical to TRBD2. V lost 4 bases to trimming and J lost 2 bases; unmatched junction nucleotides: 7. The CDR3 totals 17 residues. The germline gives CDR1 MDHEN, CDR2 SYDVKM. The CDR3 region has the DNA TGTGCCAGCAGTTCAGGGGGACTAGCGGGCCCCACAGATACGCAGTATTTT. The encoded protein is CASSSGGLAGPTDTQYF.

V usage is TRBV5-4 and J usage is TRBJ1-2, with TRBD1 matching over 7 bases. Germline assignment: CDR1 SGHNT and CDR2 YYREEE (reference sequence). The CDR3 is 16 residues long. Trimming cost V 4 bases and J 2 bases; bases outside gene matches: 11. The CDR3 loop is CASSPGQDRPNYGYTF. Here the CDR3 DNA reads TGTGCCAGCAGCCCCGGACAGGACCGGCCCAACTATGGCTACACCTTC.

This clone was detected once. This chain joins TRBV7-2 and TRBJ1-3, with 8 bases matching TRBD1. Germline values: CDR1 SGHTA, CDR2 FQGNSA. CDR3 length: 17 amino acids. V lost 5 bases, J lost 0 bases, and 9 bases stayed unmatched. CDR3 sequence: CASSPRTGRFSGNTIYF. The CDR3 coding sequence is TGTGCCAGCAGCCCCCGGACAGGGAGATTCTCTGGAAACACCATATATTTT.

The chain uses TRBV5-6 and TRBJ2-7, with D perhaps TRBD1 (5 bases). The ends were cut back, 2 bases at V and 2 bases at J, with 8 bases in the middle. The CDR3 runs to 13 residues. Germline CDR1 is SGHDT and CDR2 is YYEEEE. Here the CDR3 reads CASSFLGAYEQYF. The CDR3 DNA reads as TGTGCCAGCAGCTTTTTAGGGGCCTACGAGCAGTACTTC.

The chain recombines TRBV5-8 with TRBJ1-1; D not certain. The CDR3 extends over 12 amino acids. Germline V gene sequence: CDR1 SGHTS, CDR2 YDEGEE. V was trimmed by 0 bases and J by 4 bases, leaving 4 bases between them. The CDR3 here is CASSLAVTEAFF. DNA for the CDR3: TGTGCCAGCAGCTTGGCGGTCACTGAAGCTTTCTTT.